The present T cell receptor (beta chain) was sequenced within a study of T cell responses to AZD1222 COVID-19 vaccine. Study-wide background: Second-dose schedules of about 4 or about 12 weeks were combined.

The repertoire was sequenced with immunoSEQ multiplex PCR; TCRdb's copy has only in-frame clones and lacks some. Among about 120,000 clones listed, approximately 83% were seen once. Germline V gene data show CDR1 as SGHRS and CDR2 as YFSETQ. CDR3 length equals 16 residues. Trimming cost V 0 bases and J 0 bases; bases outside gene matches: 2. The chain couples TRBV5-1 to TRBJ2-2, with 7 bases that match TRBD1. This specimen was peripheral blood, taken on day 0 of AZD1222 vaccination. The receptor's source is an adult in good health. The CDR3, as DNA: TGCGCCAGCAGCTTGGAGGGGGCCTCGAACACCGGGGAGCTGTTTTTT. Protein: CASSLEGASNTGELFF.